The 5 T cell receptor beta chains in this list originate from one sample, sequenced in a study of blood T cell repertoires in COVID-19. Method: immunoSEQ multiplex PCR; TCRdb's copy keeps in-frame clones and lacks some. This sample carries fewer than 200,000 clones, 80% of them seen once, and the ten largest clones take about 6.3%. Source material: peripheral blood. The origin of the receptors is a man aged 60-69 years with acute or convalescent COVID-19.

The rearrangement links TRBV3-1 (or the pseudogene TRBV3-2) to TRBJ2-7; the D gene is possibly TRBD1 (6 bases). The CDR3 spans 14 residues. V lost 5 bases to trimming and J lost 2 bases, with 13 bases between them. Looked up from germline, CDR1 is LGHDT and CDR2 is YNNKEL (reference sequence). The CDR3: CASSYRTDPYEQYF. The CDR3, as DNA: TGTGCCAGCAGCTACCGGACAGATCCCTACGAGCAGTACTTC.

CDR3 nucleotide sequence: TGTGCCAGCTCACCTAACGACAGATTAAACTATGGCTACACCTTC. This codes for CASSPNDRLNYGYTF. The V call is TRBV18, the J call TRBJ1-2, with D perhaps matching TRBD1 (5 bases). V lost 3 bases to trimming and J lost 2 bases, with 13 bases between them. CDR1 and CDR2 (germline): KGHSH, LQKENI. The CDR3 runs to 15 residues.

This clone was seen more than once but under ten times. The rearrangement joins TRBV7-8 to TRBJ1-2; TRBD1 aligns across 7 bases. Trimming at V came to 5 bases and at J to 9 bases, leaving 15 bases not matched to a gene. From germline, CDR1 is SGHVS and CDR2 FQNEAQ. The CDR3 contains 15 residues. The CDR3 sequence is CASSRTGTEVLSYTF. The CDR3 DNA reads TGTGCCAGCAGCAGGACCGGGACAGAAGTTCTGAGCTACACCTTC.

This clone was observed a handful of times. CDR3 nucleotides: TGTGCCAGCCTAGCGGGGGGTTTTCCCAATGAGCAGTTCTTC. It translates to CASLAGGFPNEQFF. J is TRBJ2-1 and V is TRBV2; 11 nucleotides align to TRBD2. This CDR3 has 14 residues. The germline V gene encodes CDR1 SNHLY and CDR2 FYNNEI. The V and J ends lost 8 bases and 6 bases, in that order; junction bases with no gene match: 6.

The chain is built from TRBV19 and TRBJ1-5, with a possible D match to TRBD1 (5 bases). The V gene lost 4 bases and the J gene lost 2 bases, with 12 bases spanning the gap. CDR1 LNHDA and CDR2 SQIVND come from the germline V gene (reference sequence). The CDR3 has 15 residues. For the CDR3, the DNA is TGTGCCAGTAGTAGTTGGGGCCAGGGCAATCAGCCCCAGCATTTT. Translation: CASSSWGQGNQPQHF.